Following are 18 T cell receptor beta chains from one sample sequenced in a study of tumor and adjacent non-tumor tissue in lung cancer. RNA was extracted from bulk tissue without any cell sorting. The normal lung tissue was taken more than 3 cm from the tumor edge. A modified ARM-PCR protocol with three rounds of nested PCR amplified TCRbeta. From the multiplex PCR reads, TCRdb called clonotypes with MiXCR, one entry per CDR3 protein. The sample contains 60,000 to 70,000 distinct CDR3 sequences, around 82% of which appear only once. Sequencing was carried out using distant non-tumor lung tissue. Receptors were obtained from a man in his fifties or sixties with non-small cell lung cancer.

Here the CDR3 reads CALSSGHGYTF. The CDR3 coding sequence is TGTGCCCTGAGTTCCGGTCATGGCTACACCTTC. V and J are TRBV30 and TRBJ1-2; D is uncertain. Per germline, CDR1 GTSNPN and CDR2 SVGIG (reference sequence). Trimming shortened V by 8 bases and J by 6 bases, and 13 bases separated the two germline ends. This CDR3 region has 11 residues.

V usage is TRBV15 and J usage is TRBJ1-1; a possible D gene is TRBD1 (5 bases). Looked up from germline, CDR1 is LNHNV and CDR2 is YYDKDF (reference sequence). The V gene lost 5 bases and the J gene lost 1 base, with 20 bases spanning the gap. This CDR3 region has 17 residues. The CDR3 loop reads CATSPRRIGATNTEAFF. CDR3 in DNA: TGTGCCACCAGCCCTCGGCGGATAGGGGCCACGAACACTGAAGCTTTCTTT.

On this clonotype: An end of the junction does not agree with germline; a read error may underlie this. The chain joins TRBV6-1 to TRBJ2-1, with 14 bases fitting TRBD2. Per germline, CDR1 MNHNS and CDR2 SASEGT. The CDR3 length is 17 residues. The CDR3 loop reads CATSFTGTSGRGQEQFF. CDR3 in DNA: TGTGCCACCAGTTTCACCGGGACTAGCGGGAGAGGTCAGGAGCAGTTCTTC.

On this clonotype itself: An end of the junction does not agree with germline; a read error may underlie this. The rearrangement uses TRBV4-2 and TRBJ1-5, with 8 nucleotides matching TRBD1. CDR3 length: 15 residues. Germline V gives CDR1 LGHNA, CDR2 YNFKEQ. CDR3 amino acids: CTSSQTGTGKQPQHF. Written as DNA, the CDR3 is TGTACCAGCAGTCAGACTGGGACAGGCAAGCAGCCCCAGCATTTT.

This clonotype was detected once. This chain connects TRBV25-1 to TRBJ1-2; D gene ambiguous. Germline V lookup: CDR1 MGHDK, CDR2 SYGVNS. The CDR3 spans 14 residues. V was cut by 8 bases and J by 7 bases, with 20 bases left in between. The CDR3 bases are TGTGCCAGCGGTGGCGACGGTGTGTCTGGTGGCTACACCTTC. Translated: CASGGDGVSGGYTF.

V is TRBV29-1 and J is TRBJ2-3; no clear D. Germline-derived CDR1 and CDR2 are SQVTM and ANQGSEA. The CDR3 extends over 12 amino acids. The CDR3 nucleotides are TGCAACATAGGATTTGGCGCTGATACGCAGTATTTT. Amino acid sequence: CNIGFGADTQYF.

The V and J genes are TRBV6-2 or TRBV6-3 and TRBJ2-1; the D gene is possibly TRBD1 (6 bases). Germline V gene lookup returns CDR1 MNHEY and CDR2 SVGEGT. The CDR3 is 14 residues long. Trimming took 7 bases from V and 16 from J, leaving 26 bases between them. CDR3 sequence: CASIHPRSVQGQFF. The CDR3 DNA follows: TGTGCCAGCATTCATCCCCGGTCGGTACAGGGCCAATTCTTC.

Details on this clonotype: A read error may be the cause here, since a much bigger clone is one base away. This rearrangement joins TRBV20-1 to TRBJ2-7; D unclear. CDR1 is DFQATT, CDR2 SNEGSKA, per germline (reference sequence). CDR3 length: 16 residues. V dropped 0 bases and J dropped 5 bases, with 20 bases sitting between them. Here the CDR3 reads CSARDLMGVSIHEQYF. As DNA, the CDR3 is TGCAGTGCTAGAGATCTGATGGGCGTGAGTATCCACGAGCAGTACTTC.

This clonotype has only a few counts. At one of its ends the junction is not consistent with the germline gene, which may arise from a read error. J is TRBJ1-6 and V is TRBV4-1; no definite D call. Germline V gives CDR1 MGHRA, CDR2 YSYEKL. This CDR3 has 15 residues. CDR3 DNA: TGCGCCAGCAGGCAAGGGCAGGACTTGGTTTCACTCCTCCACTTT. It specifies CASRQGQDLVSLLHF.

A note on this clonotype: At one end the junction does not follow the germline gene, possibly because of a read error. The chain combines TRBV5-1 with TRBJ2-7, with TRBD2 as a possible D gene (6 bases). The CDR3 is 16 amino acids. Germline CDR1 SGHRS, CDR2 YFSETQ. In DNA form, the CDR3 reads TGCGCCAGCAACTTGACGTCCACGGGAGACATGGGCGAGCAGTACTTC. Protein product: CASNLTSTGDMGEQYF.

Details on this clonotype: This is likely a read error, given that the CDR3 carries no conserved phenylalanine or tryptophan at its end. Because the CDR3's place on the DNA is in doubt, the DNA is left out and the CDR3 is given as listed by TCRdb. This sequence joins TRBV12-3 or TRBV12-4 and TRBJ2-7. The CDR3 is 14 residues long, counting both termini. CDR3 protein: CASSFLGSSYEQYY.

As to this clonotype: At one boundary the junction diverges from the germline segment, which might be a read error. V gene TRBV28 combines with J gene TRBJ1-2; D uncertain. Germline V lookup: CDR1 MDHEN, CDR2 SYDVKM. This CDR3 spans 13 amino acids. CDR3 sequence (DNA): TGTGCCAGCAATTTATCTGCAGTCTACGGCTACACCTTC. Translating gives CASNLSAVYGYTF.

At least ten counts were recorded for this clonotype. This sequence joins TRBV19 and TRBJ2-1, with 7 bases that match TRBD2. J lost 2 bases, V lost 8 bases, and 18 bases had no gene match. CDR3 length: 18 residues. From germline, CDR1 is LNHDA and CDR2 SQIVND (reference sequence). The CDR3 protein is CASRPSSTPAGAYNEQFF. As DNA, the CDR3 is TGTGCCAGTCGGCCCTCTAGCACCCCGGCGGGAGCCTACAATGAGCAGTTCTTC.

As for this clonotype: One end of the junction varies from germline; a read error may be responsible. The rearrangement joins TRBV13 to TRBJ1-2; 9 bases line up with TRBD1. Germline V lookup: CDR1 PRHDT, CDR2 FYEKMQ (reference sequence). The CDR3 loop spans 15 amino acids. CDR3 region: CARRNRGQGKFGYTF. The CDR3 DNA reads as TGTGCGAGGAGGAACCGAGGACAGGGGAAATTTGGCTACACATTC.

Points on this clonotype: The junction differs from germline at one of its ends, possibly a read error. The chain recombines TRBV18 with TRBJ2-1; D unclear. Germline assignment: CDR1 KGHSH and CDR2 LQKENI. The CDR3 spans 14 residues. As DNA, the CDR3 is TGTGCCAGCTCAGCACCGACGCATAACAATGAGCAGTTCTTC. This encodes CASSAPTHNNEQFF.

This clonotype was observed at least ten times. The chain joins TRBV28 to TRBJ1-1; D gene uncertain. V was clipped by 2 bases and J by 1 base, with 8 bases between them. Germline V gene data show CDR1 as MDHEN and CDR2 as SYDVKM. This CDR3 region has 14 residues. CDR3 residues: CASSLPGGNTEAFF. In DNA, the CDR3 is TGTGCCAGCAGTTTACCGGGAGGGAACACTGAAGCTTTCTTT.

As concerns this clonotype: The junction departs from germline at one end; a sequencing error may be responsible. The rearrangement links TRBV29-1 to TRBJ2-1; unclear D gene. CDR3 size: 14 residues. Germline V gene data show CDR1 as SQVTM and CDR2 as ANQGSEA. The DNA of the CDR3 is TGCAACGTTAAAGATCCAGGAATCTACAATGAGCAATTCTTC. This translates into CNVKDPGIYNEQFF.

A single count supports this clonotype. V and J are TRBV4-1 and TRBJ2-5; possibly TRBD2 for D (6 bases). The germline CDR1 and CDR2 sequences are MGHRA and YSYEKL. The CDR3 loop spans 16 amino acids. V gave up 0 bases and J gave up 5 bases, with 16 bases separating them. The CDR3 bases are TGCGCCAGCAGCCAAGAGGCGTGGGGAGGCGCGGAGACCCAGTACTTC. It is translated as CASSQEAWGGAETQYF.